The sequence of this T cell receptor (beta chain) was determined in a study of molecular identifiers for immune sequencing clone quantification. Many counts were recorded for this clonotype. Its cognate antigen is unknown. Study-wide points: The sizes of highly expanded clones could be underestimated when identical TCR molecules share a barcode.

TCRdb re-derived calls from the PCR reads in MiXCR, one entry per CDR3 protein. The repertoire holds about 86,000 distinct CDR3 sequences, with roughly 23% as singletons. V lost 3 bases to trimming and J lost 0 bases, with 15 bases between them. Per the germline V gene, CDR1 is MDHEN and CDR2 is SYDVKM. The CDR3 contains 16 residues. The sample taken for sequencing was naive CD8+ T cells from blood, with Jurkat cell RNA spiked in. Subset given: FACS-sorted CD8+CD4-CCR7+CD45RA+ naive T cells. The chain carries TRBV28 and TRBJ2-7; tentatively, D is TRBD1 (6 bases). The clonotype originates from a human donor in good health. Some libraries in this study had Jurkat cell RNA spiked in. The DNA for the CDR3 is TGTGCCAGCAGTTTCCCCCGGACAGCAAGCTCCTACGAGCAGTACTTC. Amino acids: CASSFPRTASSYEQYF.